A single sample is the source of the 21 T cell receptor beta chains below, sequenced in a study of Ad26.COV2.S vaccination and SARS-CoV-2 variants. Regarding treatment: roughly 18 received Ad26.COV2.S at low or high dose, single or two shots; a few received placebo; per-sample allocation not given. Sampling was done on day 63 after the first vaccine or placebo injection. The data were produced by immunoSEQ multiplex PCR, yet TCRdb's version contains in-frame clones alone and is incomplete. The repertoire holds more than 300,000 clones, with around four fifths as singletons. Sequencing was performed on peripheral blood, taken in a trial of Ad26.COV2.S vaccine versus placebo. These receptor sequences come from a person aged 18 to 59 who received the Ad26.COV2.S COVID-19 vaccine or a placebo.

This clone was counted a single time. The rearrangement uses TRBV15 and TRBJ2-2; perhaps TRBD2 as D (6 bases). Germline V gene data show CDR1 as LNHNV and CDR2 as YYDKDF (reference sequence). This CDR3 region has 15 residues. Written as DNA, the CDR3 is TGTGCGACTTCACCCGGGGGAGCGAACACCGGGGAGCTGTTTTTT. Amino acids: CATSPGGANTGELFF. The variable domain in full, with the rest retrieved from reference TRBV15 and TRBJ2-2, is DAMVIQNPRYQVTQFGKPVTLSCSQTLNHNVMYWYQQKSSQAPKLLFHYYDKDFNNEADTPDNFQSRRPNTSFCFLDIRSPGLGDTAMYLCATSPGGANTGELFFGEGSRLTVL.

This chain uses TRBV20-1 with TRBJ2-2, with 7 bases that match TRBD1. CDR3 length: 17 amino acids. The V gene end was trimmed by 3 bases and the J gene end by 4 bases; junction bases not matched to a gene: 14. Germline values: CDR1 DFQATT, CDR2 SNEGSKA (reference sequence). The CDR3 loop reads CSASALYRGWFTGELFF. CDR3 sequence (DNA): TGCAGTGCTAGTGCATTGTACAGGGGATGGTTCACCGGGGAGCTGTTTTTT.

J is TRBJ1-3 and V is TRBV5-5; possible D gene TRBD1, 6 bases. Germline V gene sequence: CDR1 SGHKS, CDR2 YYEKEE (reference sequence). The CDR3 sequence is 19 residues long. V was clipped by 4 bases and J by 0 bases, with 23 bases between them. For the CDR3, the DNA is TGTGCCAGCAGCCTCCGAAGCGCGGGGGCACTTCTCTCTGGAAACACCATATATTTT. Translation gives CASSLRSAGALLSGNTIYF.

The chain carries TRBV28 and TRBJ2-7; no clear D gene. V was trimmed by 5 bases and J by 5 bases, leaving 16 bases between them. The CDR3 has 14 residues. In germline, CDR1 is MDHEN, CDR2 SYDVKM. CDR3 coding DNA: TGTGCCAGCAGTCCTCCGCAATCCGCCAACGAGCAGTACTTC. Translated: CASSPPQSANEQYF.

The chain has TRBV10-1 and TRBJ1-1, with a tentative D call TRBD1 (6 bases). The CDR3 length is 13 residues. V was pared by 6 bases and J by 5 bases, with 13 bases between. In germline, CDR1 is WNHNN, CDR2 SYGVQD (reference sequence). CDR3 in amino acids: CASRQGVGTEAFF. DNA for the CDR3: TGCGCCAGCAGACAGGGAGTTGGGACTGAAGCTTTCTTT.

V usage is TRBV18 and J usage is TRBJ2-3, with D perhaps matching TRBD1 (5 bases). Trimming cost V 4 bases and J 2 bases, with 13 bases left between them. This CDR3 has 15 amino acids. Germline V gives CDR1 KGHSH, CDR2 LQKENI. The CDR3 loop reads CASSRVRASTDTQYF. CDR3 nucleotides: TGTGCCAGCTCACGGGTCAGGGCCTCCACAGATACGCAGTATTTT. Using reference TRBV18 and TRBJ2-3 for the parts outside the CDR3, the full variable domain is NAGVMQNPRHLVRRRGQEARLRCSPMKGHSHVYWYRQLPEEGLKFMVYLQKENIIDESGMPKERFSAEFPKEGPSILRIQQVVRGDSAAYFCASSRVRASTDTQYFGPGTRLTVL.

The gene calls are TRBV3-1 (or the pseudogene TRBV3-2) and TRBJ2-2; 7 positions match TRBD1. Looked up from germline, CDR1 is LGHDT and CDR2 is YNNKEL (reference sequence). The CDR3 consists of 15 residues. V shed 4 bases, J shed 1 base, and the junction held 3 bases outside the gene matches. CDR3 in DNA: TGTGCCAGCAGCCGCTGGACAGGGAACACCGGGGAGCTGTTTTTT. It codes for CASSRWTGNTGELFF.

The chain's CDR3 is CASSLDRISYNEQFF. In DNA, the CDR3 is TGTGCCAGCAGCTTAGACAGGATCTCCTACAATGAGCAGTTCTTC. V usage is TRBV7-2 and J usage is TRBJ2-1, with D tentatively TRBD1 (5 bases). CDR3 length: 15 amino acids. The germline V and J ends were trimmed by 1 base and 0 bases, with 7 bases remaining between them. Germline CDR1 SGHTA, CDR2 FQGNSA.

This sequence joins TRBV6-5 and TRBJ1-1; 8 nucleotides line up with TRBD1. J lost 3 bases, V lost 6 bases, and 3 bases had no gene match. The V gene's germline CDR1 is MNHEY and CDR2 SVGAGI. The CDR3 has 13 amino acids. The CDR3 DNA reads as TGTGCCAGCAGCGCAGGGGGCCACACTGAAGCTTTCTTT. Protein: CASSAGGHTEAFF.

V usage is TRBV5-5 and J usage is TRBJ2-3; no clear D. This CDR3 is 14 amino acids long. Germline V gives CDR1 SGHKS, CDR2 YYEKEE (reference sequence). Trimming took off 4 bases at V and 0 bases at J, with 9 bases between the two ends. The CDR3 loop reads CASSSIVSTDTQYF. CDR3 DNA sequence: TGTGCCAGCAGCAGTATAGTTAGCACAGATACGCAGTATTTT.

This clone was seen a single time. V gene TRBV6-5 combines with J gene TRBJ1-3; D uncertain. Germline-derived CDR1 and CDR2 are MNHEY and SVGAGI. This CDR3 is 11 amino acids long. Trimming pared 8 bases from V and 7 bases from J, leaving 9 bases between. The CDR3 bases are TGTGCCAGCGGTAGCCGGAACACCATATATTTT. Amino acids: CASGSRNTIYF.

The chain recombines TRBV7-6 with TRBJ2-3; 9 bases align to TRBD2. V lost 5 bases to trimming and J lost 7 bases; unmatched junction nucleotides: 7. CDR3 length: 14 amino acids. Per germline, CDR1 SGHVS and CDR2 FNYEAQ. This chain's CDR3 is CASSLSGGQYTQYF. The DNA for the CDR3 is TGTGCCAGCAGCCTTAGCGGGGGCCAGTATACGCAGTATTTT.

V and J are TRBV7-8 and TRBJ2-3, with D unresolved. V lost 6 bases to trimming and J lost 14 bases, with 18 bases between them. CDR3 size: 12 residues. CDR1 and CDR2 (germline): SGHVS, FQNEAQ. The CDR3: CASSFPGPKLYF. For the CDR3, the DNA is TGTGCCAGCAGTTTCCCGGGCCCTAAACTGTATTTT.

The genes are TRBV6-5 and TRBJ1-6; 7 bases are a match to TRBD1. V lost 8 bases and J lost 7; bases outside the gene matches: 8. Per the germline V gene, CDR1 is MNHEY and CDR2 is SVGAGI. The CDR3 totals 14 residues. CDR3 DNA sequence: TGTGCCAGCGGAGAGACAGGGTGGAATTCACCCCTCCACTTT. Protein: CASGETGWNSPLHF.

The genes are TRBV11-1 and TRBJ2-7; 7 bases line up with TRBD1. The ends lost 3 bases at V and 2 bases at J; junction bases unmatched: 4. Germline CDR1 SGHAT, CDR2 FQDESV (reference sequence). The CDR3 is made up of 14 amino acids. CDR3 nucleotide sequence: TGTGCCAGCAGCTTGAACAGGGGCCCCTACGAGCAGTACTTC. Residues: CASSLNRGPYEQYF.

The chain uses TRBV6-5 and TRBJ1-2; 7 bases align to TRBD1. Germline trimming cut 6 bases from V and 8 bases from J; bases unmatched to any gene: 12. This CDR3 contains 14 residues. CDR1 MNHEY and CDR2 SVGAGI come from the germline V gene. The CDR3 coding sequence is TGTGCCAGCAGCGCAGACAGGGAGCTACGGGGCTACACCTTC. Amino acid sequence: CASSADRELRGYTF.

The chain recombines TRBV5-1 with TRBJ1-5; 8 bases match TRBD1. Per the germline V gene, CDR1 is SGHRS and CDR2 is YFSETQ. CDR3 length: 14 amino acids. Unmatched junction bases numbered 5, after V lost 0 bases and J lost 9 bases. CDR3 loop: CASSLDRGSGPQHF. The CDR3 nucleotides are TGCGCCAGCAGCTTGGACAGGGGGTCTGGGCCCCAGCATTTT.

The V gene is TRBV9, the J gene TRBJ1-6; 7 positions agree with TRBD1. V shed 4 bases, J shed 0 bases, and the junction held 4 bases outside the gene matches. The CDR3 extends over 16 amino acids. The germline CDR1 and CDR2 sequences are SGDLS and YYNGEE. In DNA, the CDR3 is TGTGCCAGCAGCTCAGGGGGGAGCTCCTATAATTCACCCCTCCACTTT. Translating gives CASSSGGSSYNSPLHF.

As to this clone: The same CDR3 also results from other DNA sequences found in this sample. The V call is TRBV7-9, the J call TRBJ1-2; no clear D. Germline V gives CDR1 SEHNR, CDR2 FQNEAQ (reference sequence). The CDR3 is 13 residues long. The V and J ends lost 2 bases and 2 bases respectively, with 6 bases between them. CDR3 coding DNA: TGTGCCAGCAGCTTAAGTCGGAACTATGGCTACACCTTC. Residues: CASSLSRNYGYTF. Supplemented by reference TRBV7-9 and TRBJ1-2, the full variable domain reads DTGVSQNPRHKITKRGQNVTFRCDPISEHNRLYWYRQTLGQGPEFLTYFQNEAQLEKSRLLSDRFSAERPKGSFSTLEIQRTEQGDSAMYLCASSLSRNYGYTFGSGTRLTVV.

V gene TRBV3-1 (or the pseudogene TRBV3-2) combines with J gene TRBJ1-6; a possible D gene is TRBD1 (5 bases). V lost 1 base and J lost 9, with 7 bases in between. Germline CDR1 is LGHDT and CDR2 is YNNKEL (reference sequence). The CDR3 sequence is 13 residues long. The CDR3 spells CASSQAGTSPLHF. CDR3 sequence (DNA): TGTGCCAGCAGCCAAGCAGGGACTTCACCCCTCCACTTT.

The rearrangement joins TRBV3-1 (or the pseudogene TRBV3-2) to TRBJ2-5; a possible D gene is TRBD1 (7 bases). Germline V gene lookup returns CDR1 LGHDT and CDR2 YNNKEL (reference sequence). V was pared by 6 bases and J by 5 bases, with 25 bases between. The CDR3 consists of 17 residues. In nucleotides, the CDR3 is TGTGCCAGCAGGCATTATAACCCTAAGGGGGCGGGGGAGACCCAGTACTTC. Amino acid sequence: CASRHYNPKGAGETQYF.